This T cell receptor (beta chain) was identified in a study of cytomegalovirus exposure and HLA in healthy donors. Study-level results: Data from an earlier analysis indicated that most TCR beta V segments were productive either about 90% or about 30% of the time.

Concerning this clone: As yet, its antigen is unknown.

The CDR3 runs to 13 residues. Trimming removed 4 bases from V and 4 bases from J, with 8 bases in between. The V gene's germline CDR1 is SNHLY and CDR2 FYNNEI. In the PCR, 60 Vbeta and 13 Jbeta primers were used. Only in-frame clones appear in the TCRdb table, and some are missing; sequencing was by immunoSEQ multiplex PCR. The sample shows fewer than 250,000 clones, around 80% of them seen only once. Everyone who donated was a healthy bone marrow donor. This receptor was identified in a man in his forties in good health and CMV-seropositive. Sequencing input: PBMCs. The chain links TRBV2 to TRBJ1-5; D call uncertain. The CDR3 region has the DNA TGTGCCAGCAGTGTCCGGGGTAATCAGCCCCAGCATTTT. This encodes CASSVRGNQPQHF.